This record concerns one TCR beta chain sequence. The data were taken from a study of blood T cell repertoires in COVID-19. As for the study in general: Samples of COVID-19 (acute and convalescent) were obtained from the United States, Italy and Spain. Sources were T cells, B-cell-depleted T cells, or PBMCs; the material itself was cDNA or gDNA.

The protocol was immunoSEQ multiplex PCR, while the TCRdb copy is restricted to in-frame clones and leaves out a portion. Counted here are 400,000 to 450,000 clones, around 88% occurring once; the ten biggest clones make up roughly an eighth. This clonotype was obtained from a woman between 45 and 65 years old with COVID-19, enrolled during active disease. Sequences were obtained from peripheral blood.

The CDR3 DNA reads as TGCGCCAGCAGCTTGGCCCAGGGTAACATGGGCACTGAAGCTTTCTTT. Its protein is CASSLAQGNMGTEAFF. This chain joins TRBV5-1 and TRBJ1-1; TRBD1 is a possible D gene (5 bases). V gave up 0 bases and J gave up 4 bases, with 16 bases separating them. Germline assignment: CDR1 SGHRS and CDR2 YFSETQ. This CDR3 is 16 amino acids long.